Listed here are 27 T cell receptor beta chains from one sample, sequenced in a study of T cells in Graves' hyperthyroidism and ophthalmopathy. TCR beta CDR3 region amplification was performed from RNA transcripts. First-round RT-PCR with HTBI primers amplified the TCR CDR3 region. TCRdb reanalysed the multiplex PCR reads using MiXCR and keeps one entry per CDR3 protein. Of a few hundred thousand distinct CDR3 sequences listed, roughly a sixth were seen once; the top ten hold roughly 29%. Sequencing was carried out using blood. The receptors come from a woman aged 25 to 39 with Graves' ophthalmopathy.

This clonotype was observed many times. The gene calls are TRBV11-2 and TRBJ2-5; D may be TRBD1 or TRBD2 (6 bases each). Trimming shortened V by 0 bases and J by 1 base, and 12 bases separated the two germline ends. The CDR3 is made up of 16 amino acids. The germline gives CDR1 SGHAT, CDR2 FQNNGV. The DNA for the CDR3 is TGTGCCAGCAGCTTAGAGGTAGAGGGGGGCCAAGAGACCCAGTACTTC. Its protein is CASSLEVEGGQETQYF.

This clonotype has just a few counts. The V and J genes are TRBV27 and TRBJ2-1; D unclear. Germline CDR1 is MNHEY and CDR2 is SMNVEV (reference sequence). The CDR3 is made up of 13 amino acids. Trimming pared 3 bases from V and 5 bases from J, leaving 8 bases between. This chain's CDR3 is CASSFGVHNEQFF. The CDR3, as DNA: TGTGCCAGCAGTTTCGGAGTCCACAATGAGCAGTTCTTC.

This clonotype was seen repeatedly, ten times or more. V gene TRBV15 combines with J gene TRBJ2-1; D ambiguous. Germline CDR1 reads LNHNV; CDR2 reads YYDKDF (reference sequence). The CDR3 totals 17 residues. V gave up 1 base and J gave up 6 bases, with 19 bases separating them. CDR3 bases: TGTGCCACCAGCAGAGGCCTGATGGCCTCGGCCGGCAATGAGCAGTTCTTC. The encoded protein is CATSRGLMASAGNEQFF.

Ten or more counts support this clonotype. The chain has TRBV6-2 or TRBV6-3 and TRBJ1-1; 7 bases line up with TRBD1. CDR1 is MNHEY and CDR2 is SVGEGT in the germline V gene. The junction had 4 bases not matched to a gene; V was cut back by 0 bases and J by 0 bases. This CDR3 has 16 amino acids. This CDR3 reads CASSYSTGRLNTEAFF. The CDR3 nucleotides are TGTGCCAGCAGTTACTCGACAGGGAGGTTGAACACTGAAGCTTTCTTT.

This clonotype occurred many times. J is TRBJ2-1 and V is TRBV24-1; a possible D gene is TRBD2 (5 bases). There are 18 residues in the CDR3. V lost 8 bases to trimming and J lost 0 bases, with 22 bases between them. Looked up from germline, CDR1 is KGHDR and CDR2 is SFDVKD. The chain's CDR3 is CATTPGPLRGSSYNEQFF. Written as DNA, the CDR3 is TGTGCCACCACCCCCGGCCCTCTTCGGGGTAGCTCCTACAATGAGCAGTTCTTC.

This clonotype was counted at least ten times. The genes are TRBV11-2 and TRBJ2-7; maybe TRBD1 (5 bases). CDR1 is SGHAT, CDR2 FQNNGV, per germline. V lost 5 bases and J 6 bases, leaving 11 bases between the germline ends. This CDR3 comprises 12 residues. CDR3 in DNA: TGTGCCAGCAGCATCAGGGTGGGCGAGCAGTACTTC. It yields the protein CASSIRVGEQYF.

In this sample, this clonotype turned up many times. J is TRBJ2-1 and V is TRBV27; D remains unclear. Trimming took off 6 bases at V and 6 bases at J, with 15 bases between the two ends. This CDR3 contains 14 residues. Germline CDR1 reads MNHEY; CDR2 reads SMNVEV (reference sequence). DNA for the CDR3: TGTGCCAGCAGCCTTGGCGGAGCGCTCAATGAGCAGTTCTTC. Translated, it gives CASSLGGALNEQFF.

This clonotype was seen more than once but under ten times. The CDR3 sequence: CASSSGGQSSYEQYF. CDR3 bases: TGTGCCAGCAGCTCAGGGGGACAGAGCTCCTACGAGCAGTACTTC. The rearrangement joins TRBV9 to TRBJ2-7; 7 nucleotides agree with TRBD1. Germline-derived CDR1 and CDR2 are SGDLS and YYNGEE. Trimming cost V 4 bases and J 0 bases; bases outside gene matches: 7. The CDR3 is 15 amino acids.

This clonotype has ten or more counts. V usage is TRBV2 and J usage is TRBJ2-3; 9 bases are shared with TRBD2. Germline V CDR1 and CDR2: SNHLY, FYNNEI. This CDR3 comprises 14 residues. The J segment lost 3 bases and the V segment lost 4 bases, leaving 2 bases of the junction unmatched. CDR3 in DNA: TGTGCCAGCAGTGCTCTAGCGGGGACAGATACGCAGTATTTT. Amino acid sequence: CASSALAGTDTQYF.

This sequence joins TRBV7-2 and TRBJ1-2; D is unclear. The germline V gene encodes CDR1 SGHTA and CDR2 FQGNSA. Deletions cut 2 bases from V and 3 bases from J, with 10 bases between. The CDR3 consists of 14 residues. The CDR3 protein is CASSLIGRYYGYTF. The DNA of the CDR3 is TGTGCCAGCAGCTTAATCGGCCGGTACTATGGCTACACCTTC.

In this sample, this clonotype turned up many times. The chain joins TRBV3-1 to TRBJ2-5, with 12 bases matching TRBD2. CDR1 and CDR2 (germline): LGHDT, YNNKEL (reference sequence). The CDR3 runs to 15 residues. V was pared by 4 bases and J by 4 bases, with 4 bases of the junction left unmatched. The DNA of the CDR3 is TGTGCCAGCAGCCCGCAGACTAGCGGGGGAGAGACCCAGTACTTC. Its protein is CASSPQTSGGETQYF.

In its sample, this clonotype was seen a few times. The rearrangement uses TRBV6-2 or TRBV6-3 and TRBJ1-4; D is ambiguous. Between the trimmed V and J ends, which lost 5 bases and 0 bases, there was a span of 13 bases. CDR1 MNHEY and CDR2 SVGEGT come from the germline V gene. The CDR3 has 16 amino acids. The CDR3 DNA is TGTGCCAGCAGTCTCGAGGCAGCTGCAACTAATGAAAAACTGTTTTTT. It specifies CASSLEAAATNEKLFF.

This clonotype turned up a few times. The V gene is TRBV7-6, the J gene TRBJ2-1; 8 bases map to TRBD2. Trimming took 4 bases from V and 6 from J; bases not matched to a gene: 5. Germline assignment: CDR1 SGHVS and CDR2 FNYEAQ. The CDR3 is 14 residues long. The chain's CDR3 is CASSSTAGVNEQFF. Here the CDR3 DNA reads TGTGCCAGCAGCTCTACAGCGGGAGTCAATGAGCAGTTCTTC.

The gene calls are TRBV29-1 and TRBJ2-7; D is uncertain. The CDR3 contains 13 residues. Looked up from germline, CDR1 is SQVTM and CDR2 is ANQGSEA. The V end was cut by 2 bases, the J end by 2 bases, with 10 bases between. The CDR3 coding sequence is TGCAGCGTTGAATCGGCTAGAACCTACGAGCAGTACTTC. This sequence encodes CSVESARTYEQYF.

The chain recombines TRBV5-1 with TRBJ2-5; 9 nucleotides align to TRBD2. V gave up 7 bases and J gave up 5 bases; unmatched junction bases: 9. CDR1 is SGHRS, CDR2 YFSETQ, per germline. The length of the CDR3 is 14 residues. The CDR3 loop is CASSVAGVGETQYF. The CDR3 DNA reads TGCGCCAGCTCAGTAGCGGGAGTGGGGGAGACCCAGTACTTC.

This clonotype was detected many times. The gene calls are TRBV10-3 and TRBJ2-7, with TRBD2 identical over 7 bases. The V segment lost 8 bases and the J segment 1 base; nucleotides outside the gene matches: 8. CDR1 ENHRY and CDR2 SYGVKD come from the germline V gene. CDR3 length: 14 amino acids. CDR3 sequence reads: CAIQARENSYEQYF. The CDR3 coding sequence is TGTGCCATCCAAGCGCGGGAGAATTCCTACGAGCAGTACTTC.

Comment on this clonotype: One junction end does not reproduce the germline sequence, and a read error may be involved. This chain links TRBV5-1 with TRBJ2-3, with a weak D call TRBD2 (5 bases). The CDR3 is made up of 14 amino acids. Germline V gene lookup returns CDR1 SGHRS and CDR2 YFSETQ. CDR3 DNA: TGTGCCAGCAGCGTGACTATACCCACAGATACGCAGTATTTT. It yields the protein CASSVTIPTDTQYF.

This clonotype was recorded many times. CDR3 nucleotide sequence: TGCAGTGCCCGCCACCAAGGCGAGAAGGAGTTCTTC. This translates into CSARHQGEKEFF. V is TRBV20-1 and J is TRBJ2-1; the D is unclear. The CDR3 is 12 residues long. Trimming took off 6 bases at V and 14 bases at J, with 20 bases between the two ends. Germline CDR1 and CDR2: DFQATT and SNEGSKA (reference sequence).

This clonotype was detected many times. CDR3 bases: TGTGCCAGCAGGACGGACCGTCCCTCCTACGAGCAGTACTTC. It codes for CASRTDRPSYEQYF. The rearrangement links TRBV6-1 to TRBJ2-7; D unclear. The CDR3 consists of 14 residues. CDR1 is MNHNS, CDR2 SASEGT, per germline. V lost 6 bases and J lost 0, with 12 bases in between.

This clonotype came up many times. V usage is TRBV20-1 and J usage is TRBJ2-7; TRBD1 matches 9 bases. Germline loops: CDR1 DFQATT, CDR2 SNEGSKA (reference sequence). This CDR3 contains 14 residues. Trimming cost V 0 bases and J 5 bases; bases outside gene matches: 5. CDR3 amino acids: CSARDDRGVDEQYF. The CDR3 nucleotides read TGCAGTGCTAGAGACGACAGGGGGGTTGACGAGCAGTACTTC.

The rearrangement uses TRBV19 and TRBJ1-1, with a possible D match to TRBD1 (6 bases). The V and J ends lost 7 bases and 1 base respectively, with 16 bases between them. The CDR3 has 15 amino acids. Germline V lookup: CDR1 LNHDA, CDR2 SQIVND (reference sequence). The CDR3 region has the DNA TGTGCCAGTATGCGAGGGGGGGTCGAGAACACTGAAGCTTTCTTT. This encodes CASMRGGVENTEAFF.

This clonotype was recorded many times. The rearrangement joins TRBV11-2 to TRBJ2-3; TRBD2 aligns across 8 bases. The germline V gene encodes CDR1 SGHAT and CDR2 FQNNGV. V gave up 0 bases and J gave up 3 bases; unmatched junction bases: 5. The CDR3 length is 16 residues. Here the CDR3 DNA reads TGTGCCAGCAGCTTAGATCTCGCGGGAGGAACAGATACGCAGTATTTT. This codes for CASSLDLAGGTDTQYF.

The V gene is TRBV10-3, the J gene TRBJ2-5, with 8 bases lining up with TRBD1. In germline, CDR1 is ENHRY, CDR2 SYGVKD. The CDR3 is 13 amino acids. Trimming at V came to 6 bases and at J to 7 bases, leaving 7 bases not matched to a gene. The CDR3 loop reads CAIRATGEGTQYF. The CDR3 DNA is TGTGCCATCAGGGCGACAGGGGAAGGGACCCAGTACTTC.

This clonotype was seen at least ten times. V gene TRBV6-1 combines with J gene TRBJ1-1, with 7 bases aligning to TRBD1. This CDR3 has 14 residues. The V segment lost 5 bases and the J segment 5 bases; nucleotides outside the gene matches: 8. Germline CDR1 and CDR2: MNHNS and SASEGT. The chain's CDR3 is CASSPGQALTEAFF. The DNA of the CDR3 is TGTGCCAGCAGTCCTGGACAGGCCCTGACTGAAGCTTTCTTT.

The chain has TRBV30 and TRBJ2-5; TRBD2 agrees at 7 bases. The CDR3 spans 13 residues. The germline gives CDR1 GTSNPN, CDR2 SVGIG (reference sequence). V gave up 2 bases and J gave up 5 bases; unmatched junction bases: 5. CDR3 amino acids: CAWSMAGAETQYF. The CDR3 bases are TGTGCCTGGAGTATGGCGGGAGCGGAGACCCAGTACTTC.

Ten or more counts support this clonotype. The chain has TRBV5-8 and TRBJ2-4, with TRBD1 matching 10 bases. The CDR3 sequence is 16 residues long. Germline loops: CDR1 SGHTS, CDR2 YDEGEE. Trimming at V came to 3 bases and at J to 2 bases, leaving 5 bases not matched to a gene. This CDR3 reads CASSSGQGVTKNIQYF. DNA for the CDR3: TGTGCCAGCAGCTCCGGACAGGGGGTAACCAAAAACATTCAGTACTTC.

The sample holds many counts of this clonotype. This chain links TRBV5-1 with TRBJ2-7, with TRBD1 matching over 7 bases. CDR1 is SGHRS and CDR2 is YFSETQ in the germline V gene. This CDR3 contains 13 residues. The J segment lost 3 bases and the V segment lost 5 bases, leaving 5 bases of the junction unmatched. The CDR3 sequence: CASRIGTDYEQYF. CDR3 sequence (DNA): TGCGCCAGCAGAATAGGGACAGACTACGAGCAGTACTTC.